This T cell receptor beta chain was recorded in a study of naive and memory T cell subsets (dated by TCRdb to the late 2010s). A note on the overall study: In the figure summarizing the skin biopsy and whole blood samples, approximately ten blood donors, 7 tuberculin skin test biopsies and 3 saline control biopsies were reported. PCR2 was typically run as a SYBR Green qPCR and stopped at a set threshold, although low-input samples could use end-point PCR of about 6 cycles instead.

This clonotype has ten or more counts. The antigen this receptor binds is unknown. No quality values exist for individual bases; no much larger clone is one base distant. For this chain, trimming is 5 bases at the V end and 0 bases at the J end, and the number of junction bases without a gene match is 8. Inclusive of the bounding cysteine and phenylalanine, the CDR3 is 16 residues long. Of all the DNA, just the CDR3 is kept, 48 bases in frame from base 1. The germline V gene provides CDR1 SGDLS and CDR2 YYNGEE. The study reported a robust and sensitive protocol to amplify, sequence and analyze TCRs, based on 3' ligation of a UMI-containing oligonucleotide to TCR cDNA. For whole blood analysis, 2.5 to 3 ml of peripheral blood was collected from healthy adult volunteers into Tempus tubes, and RNA was extracted following the manufacturer's instructions. Total RNA was treated with RQ1 DNase, without cell sorting, prior to reverse transcription, with an input of about 1 to 1000 ng being targeted. To check how robust the pipeline was in samples where T cells make up a minority population, libraries were built from skin biopsies and whole blood.

The library was obtained by UMI-ligation and nested PCR. The ligated cDNA was amplified in four rounds of PCR with nested alpha and beta constant region primers together with the SP2 primer. For the blood and skin samples, reverse transcription of TCR RNA was done with SuperScript IV along with alpha and beta constant region primers. An oligonucleotide carrying the Illumina SP2 primer and a UMI was ligated to the 3' end of the cDNA by means of T4 RNA ligase 1. To prevent hairpin formation, the 12-nucleotide UMI was made up of two random hexamers with an eight-base spacer between them. From the second PCR onward, TCR alpha and beta chain libraries were processed separately, and dual indexing was applied for multiplexing. After pooling, the indexed libraries were analyzed by capillary electrophoresis and sequenced on either an Illumina MiSeq or NextSeq. Libraries were spiked with PhiX DNA at roughly 5-7.5% so that base diversity was increased and cluster recognition was improved. Regarding the original processing steps: Demultiplexor pulled UMIs out of read 2, joined the UMIs with the TCR sequence from read 1, and separated reads according to sample indices. V and J genes and V-J junctions were identified by Decombinator, which gave every TCR a five-part identifier that included V and J deletions. Collapsinator relied on UMIs to correct both sequencing errors and PCR amplification heterogeneity, producing a UMI-based abundance for each TCR. CDR3Translator converted identifiers to nucleotide sequence, translated to amino acids, and extracted CDR3 regions using terminal motifs. Error-corrected alpha and beta TCR counts from blood and skin were compared after normalization to input RNA amount. Clones were called with MiXCR by TCRdb after fastp trimmed the public reads at Q25, and only in-frame beta chains were retained. CDR3 protein sequences are deduplicated, and each keeps its most common genes and DNA. What appears here as the V and J calls and clone size reflects TCRdb's work, not the paper's. A total of more than 20,000 distinct CDR3 sequences appear in this sample, around 5.2% of them only once. Around 7.4% of the sample rests with the top ten.

Broad study findings and their caveats: The potential sensitivity of the RNA-based method to TCR transcript changes with T cell activation and differentiation was acknowledged.

The sequence links TRBV9 to TRBJ2-7; 10 bases in between match TRBD2. The TCR comes from an adult in good health. The source material was blood. The DNA is TGTGCCAGCAGTCTAGCGGGGGACATCAACTCCTACGAGCAGTACTTC. Its amino acids are CASSLAGDINSYEQYF.